This is a list of T cell receptor beta chains from one sample in a study of cytomegalovirus exposure and HLA in healthy donors. Clones were sequenced by immunoSEQ multiplex PCR, and TCRdb holds only the in-frame ones, with some missing. The repertoire holds 100,000 or so clones, around 74% seen once, with roughly 1.3% in the top ten. The specimen sequenced was PBMCs. These receptors were obtained from a man aged 40-55 years in good health and CMV-seronegative. The CDR3 runs from the conserved cysteine through the conserved F or W. The order of the fields is J gene, D gene, V gene, clone size, CDR3 DNA, CDR3 protein. D genes are given only for firm matches. Clone size is shown for a subset of rows, as once, few, many or a class of expanded clone.

TRBJ2-7,TRBD2,TRBV6-1,-,TGTGCCAGCGACATTAACTCGGGGGGAACCTACGAGCAGTACTTC,CASDINSGGTYEQYF
TRBJ1-2,TRBD1,TRBV7-9,few,TGTGCCAGCAGCGCGACGATCCGGGACAGCTATGGCTACACCTTC,CASSATIRDSYGYTF
TRBJ2-5,TRBD1,TRBV4-1,few,TGCGCCAGCAGCCAGCAGGGACAGGGGGGACAAGAGACCCAGTACTTC,CASSQQGQGGQETQYF
TRBJ2-7,TRBD2,TRBV6-5,-,TGTGCCAGCAGTGGACTAGCGGGAGAGCAGTACTTC,CASSGLAGEQYF
TRBJ1-5,TRBD1,TRBV7-2,once,TGTGCCAGCAGCTCCCCCGGGAGGGGGCCTAATCAGCCCCAGCATTTT,CASSSPGRGPNQPQHF
TRBJ2-7,-,TRBV6-6,-,TGTGCCAGCAGGGACTCCTCCTACGAGCAGTACTTC,CASRDSSYEQYF
TRBJ2-1,-,TRBV19,-,TGTGCCAGTAGTATGGGCCACAATGAGCAGTTCTTC,CASSMGHNEQFF
TRBJ2-7,-,TRBV18,-,TGTGCCAGCTCACCACCGGGGGGAACCTTTTGGGAGCAGTACTTC,CASSPPGGTFWEQYF
TRBJ2-7,-,TRBV20-1,-,TGCAGTGCCCTACTCTACGAGCAGTACTTC,CSALLYEQYF
TRBJ2-7,TRBD2,TRBV18,-,TGTGCCAGCTCACCACCGGGGTGGGAGGGCCTCCACGAGCAGTACTTC,CASSPPGWEGLHEQYF
TRBJ2-2,TRBD2,TRBV18,-,TGTGCCAGCTCACCGTCGCGGGGGGAAGTCGGCGGGGAGCTGTTTTTT,CASSPSRGEVGGELFF
TRBJ1-1,-,TRBV5-1,-,TGCGCCAGCAGCTATACAGAGAACACTGAAGCTTTCTTT,CASSYTENTEAFF
TRBJ2-2,TRBD2,TRBV19,-,TGTGCCAGTAGTAAATATCTGGTACGACTAGCGGGGGCGCCAAAGAACGCCGGGGAGCTGTTTTTT,CASSKYLVRLAGAPKNAGELFF
TRBJ1-6,-,TRBV5-4,-,TGTGCCAGCAGCTCCGGGAATTCACCCCTCCACTTT,CASSSGNSPLHF
TRBJ2-7,TRBD2,TRBV18,-,TGTGCCAGCTCACCGTCTAGCGGGAGGGCCTACGAGCAGTACTTC,CASSPSSGRAYEQYF
TRBJ2-7,TRBD1,TRBV5-6,-,TGTGCCAGCAGCTCCAACCGGGACAGGGGCTACGAGCAGTACTTC,CASSSNRDRGYEQYF
TRBJ2-3,TRBD2,TRBV2,few,TGTGCCAGCAGCTACGCTGCTAGCGGTCCTCAAGATACGCAGTATTTT,CASSYAASGPQDTQYF
TRBJ1-1,-,TRBV4-1,-,TGCGCCAGCAGCCAAGAAGCCGGGGGGAACACTGAAGCTTTCTTT,CASSQEAGGNTEAFF
TRBJ2-7,TRBD2,TRBV9,-,TGTGCCAGCAGCCCAGAGCGGGGATCCTACGAGCAGTACTTC,CASSPERGSYEQYF
TRBJ2-1,-,TRBV30,-,TGTGCCTGGAGTGCGTCGTACAATGAGCAGTTCTTC,CAWSASYNEQFF
TRBJ1-6,TRBD1,TRBV5-8,few,TGTGCCAGCACCCTGGGGTGGGGACAGGGAAGCTCACCCCTCCACTTT,CASTLGWGQGSSPLHF
TRBJ2-3,TRBD2,TRBV4-2,-,TGTGCCAGCAGCCAAGAGACTAGCGGGATAACAGATACGCAGTATTTT,CASSQETSGITDTQYF
TRBJ2-5,TRBD2,TRBV6-5,few,TGTGCCAGCAGTTACGGCCCTAGCGGAAAAGAGACCCAGTACTTC,CASSYGPSGKETQYF
TRBJ2-2,-,TRBV6-4,-,TGTGCCAGCAGTGACTCGAAGTCAGAGGGGAACACCGGGGAGCTGTTTTTT,CASSDSKSEGNTGELFF
TRBJ2-3,TRBD2,TRBV11-2,-,TGTGCCAGCAGCTTCACTAGCGGGGGGGTCACAGATACGCAGTATTTT,CASSFTSGGVTDTQYF
TRBJ2-7,TRBD2,TRBV6-4,few,TGTGCCAGCACCCCAGGGAGGGCAGGTGAGCAGTACTTC,CASTPGRAGEQYF
TRBJ1-1,TRBD1,TRBV11-2,-,TGTGCCAGCAGCTTAGGACAGGGATTCACTGAAGCTTTCTTT,CASSLGQGFTEAFF
TRBJ2-2,-,TRBV6-4,-,TGTGCCAGCAGTGACGTTACGAACACCGGGGAGCTGTTTTTT,CASSDVTNTGELFF
TRBJ1-2,-,TRBV18,-,TGTGCCAGCTCTCAAACGACAGAGGCCTATGGCTACACCTTC,CASSQTTEAYGYTF
TRBJ2-7,TRBD1,TRBV10-1,-,TGCGCCAGCAGTGAGACGACAGGGAACGAGCAGTACTTC,CASSETTGNEQYF
TRBJ1-1,-,TRBV5-1,-,TGCGCCAGCAGCTATGACAGGCAGGACACTGAAGCTTTCTTT,CASSYDRQDTEAFF
TRBJ2-7,TRBD1,TRBV28,-,TGTGCCAGCAGACCACAGGGGTCCTACGAGCAGTACTTC,CASRPQGSYEQYF
TRBJ2-3,TRBD1,TRBV7-8,-,TGTGCCAGCCCCAAAGGACAGGGTTCAACAGATACGCAGTATTTT,CASPKGQGSTDTQYF
TRBJ2-2,TRBD1,TRBV29-1,-,TGCAGCGTGGAAGGAAGACAGGGGGCGCCCGGGGAGCTGTTTTTT,CSVEGRQGAPGELFF
TRBJ1-6,-,TRBV10-3,-,TGTGCCACCTCCATAGGAGGTGATAATTCACCCCTCCACTTT,CATSIGGDNSPLHF
TRBJ2-5,TRBD2,TRBV7-9,-,TGTTCCAGCAGCTCCGGAAAAGGGACTAGCGAGATCCAAGAGACCCAGTACTTC,CSSSSGKGTSEIQETQYF
TRBJ2-5,TRBD2,TRBV2,-,TGTGCCAGCAGTGAAGCGCGGGGGTGGGAGACCCAGTACTTC,CASSEARGWETQYF
TRBJ2-6,-,TRBV27,-,TGTGCCAGCAGTTTAAGGGACACCTCGACTGGGGCCAACGTCCTGACTTTC,CASSLRDTSTGANVLTF
TRBJ2-7,-,TRBV6-1,-,TGTGCCAGCGGGGTGACCGGGACAAATTACGAGCAGTACTTC,CASGVTGTNYEQYF
TRBJ2-5,TRBD1,TRBV7-9,-,TGTGCCAGCAGCTTTAGGGGGCCCGGGACCCAGTACTTC,CASSFRGPGTQYF
TRBJ1-5,-,TRBV4-1,many,TGCGCCAGCAGCCAAGATCTTCAGCCCCAGCATTTT,CASSQDLQPQHF
TRBJ1-1,-,TRBV19,-,TGTGCCAGTAGTATAGGCTCTATGAACACTGAAGCTTTCTTT,CASSIGSMNTEAFF
TRBJ1-1,TRBD1,TRBV19,-,TGTGCCAGTAGTATAAGAGGGGGCGATGAAGCTTTCTTT,CASSIRGGDEAFF
TRBJ1-5,-,TRBV19,-,TGTGCCAGTAGTACTTACCAGGATTGGCAGCCCCAGCATTTT,CASSTYQDWQPQHF
TRBJ2-2,TRBD1,TRBV9,few,TGTGCCAGCAGCGTAGGGACAGGGGGAGGTACCGGGGAGCTGTTTTTT,CASSVGTGGGTGELFF
TRBJ1-1,TRBD1,TRBV28,-,TGTGCCAGCAGTCCACCGGGACAGGGGCTTGCTGAAGCTTTCTTT,CASSPPGQGLAEAFF
TRBJ1-2,-,TRBV6-5,few,TGTGCCAGCAGACGTGACAGCGTCTATGGCTACACCTTC,CASRRDSVYGYTF
TRBJ2-1,TRBD2,TRBV5-4,few,TGTGCCAGCAGGGAGGTATTAGCGGGCCACAATGAGCAGTTCTTC,CASREVLAGHNEQFF